The clone carrying this T cell receptor (beta chain) has at least ten counts. Its antigen is currently unknown. The data were taken from a study of T cells in Graves' hyperthyroidism and ophthalmopathy. Overall study context: Blood was drawn when the patient was first diagnosed and still untreated. Study observations and caveats: Median prediction lead before ophthalmopathy onset was 5 to 7.5 months with the model.

TCR beta CDR3 region amplification was performed from RNA transcripts. An initial round of RT-PCR targeting the TCR CDR3 relied on the HTBI primer set. MiXCR, applied by TCRdb to the multiplex PCR reads, yields one record per CDR3 protein. Of roughly 740,000 distinct CDR3 sequences listed, around 15% are singletons. A patient was excluded if there was uncontrolled infection, other autoimmune disease, pregnancy or lactation. Clinical symptoms, serum thyroxine, TRAb, thyroid ultrasound and orbital computed tomography established diagnosis. CDR3 length: 12 residues. V was cut by 6 bases and J by 9 bases, with 14 bases left in between.

The clonotype was recovered from a man in his late teens or twenties with Graves' hyperthyroidism. The sample taken for sequencing was blood. The V call is TRBV12-3 or TRBV12-4, the J call TRBJ1-1; weak D call: TRBD1 (6 bases). CDR3 sequence: CASSRGGGKAFF. In nucleotides, the CDR3 is TGTGCCAGCAGCCGGGGAGGGGGTAAAGCTTTCTTT.